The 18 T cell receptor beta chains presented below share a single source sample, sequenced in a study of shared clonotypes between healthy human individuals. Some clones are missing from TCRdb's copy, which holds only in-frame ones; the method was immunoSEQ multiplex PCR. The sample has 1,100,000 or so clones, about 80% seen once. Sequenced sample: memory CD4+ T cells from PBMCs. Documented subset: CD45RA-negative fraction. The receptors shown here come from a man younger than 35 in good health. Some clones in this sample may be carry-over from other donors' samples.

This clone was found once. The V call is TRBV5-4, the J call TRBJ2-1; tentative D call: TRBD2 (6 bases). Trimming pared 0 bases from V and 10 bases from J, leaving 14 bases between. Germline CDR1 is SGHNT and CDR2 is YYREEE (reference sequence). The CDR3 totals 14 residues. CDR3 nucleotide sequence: TGTGCCAGCAGCTTGGTGGGGGGTGAGTACGAGCAGTTCTTC. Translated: CASSLVGGEYEQFF.

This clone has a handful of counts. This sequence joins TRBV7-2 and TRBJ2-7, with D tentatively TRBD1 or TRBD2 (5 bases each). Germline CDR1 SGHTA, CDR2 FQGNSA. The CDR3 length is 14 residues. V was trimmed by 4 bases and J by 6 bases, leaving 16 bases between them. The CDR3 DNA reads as TGTGCCAGCAGCTCAAGGGGAGCCGCTTTCGAGCAGTACTTC. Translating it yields CASSSRGAAFEQYF.

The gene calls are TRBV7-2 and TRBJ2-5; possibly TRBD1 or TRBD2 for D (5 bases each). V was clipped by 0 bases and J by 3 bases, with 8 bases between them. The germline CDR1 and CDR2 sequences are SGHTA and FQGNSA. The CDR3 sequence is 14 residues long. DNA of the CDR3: TGTGCCAGCAGCTTAGCGGGACGGGAAGAGACCCAGTACTTC. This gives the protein CASSLAGREETQYF. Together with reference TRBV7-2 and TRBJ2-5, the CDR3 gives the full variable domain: GAGVSQSPSNKVTEKGKDVELRCDPISGHTALYWYRQSLGQGLEFLIYFQGNSAPDKSGLPSDRFSAERTGGSVSTLTIQRTQQEDSAVYLCASSLAGREETQYFGPGTRLLVL.

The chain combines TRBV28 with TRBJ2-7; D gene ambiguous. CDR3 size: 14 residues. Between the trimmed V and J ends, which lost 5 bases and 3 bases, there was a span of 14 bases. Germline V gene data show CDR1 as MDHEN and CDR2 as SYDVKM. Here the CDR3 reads CASSRPEERYEQYF. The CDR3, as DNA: TGTGCCAGCAGTCGACCAGAGGAGCGCTACGAGCAGTACTTC.

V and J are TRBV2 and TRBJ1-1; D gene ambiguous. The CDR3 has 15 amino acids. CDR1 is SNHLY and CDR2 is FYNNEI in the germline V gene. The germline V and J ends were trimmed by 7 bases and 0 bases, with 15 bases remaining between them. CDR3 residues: CASTPLQAVNTEAFF. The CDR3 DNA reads TGTGCCAGCACCCCCCTGCAAGCGGTGAACACTGAAGCTTTCTTT.

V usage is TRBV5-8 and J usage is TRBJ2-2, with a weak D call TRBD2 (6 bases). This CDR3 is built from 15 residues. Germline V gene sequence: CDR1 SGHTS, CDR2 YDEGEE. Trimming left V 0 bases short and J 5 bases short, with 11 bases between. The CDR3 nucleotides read TGTGCCAGCAGCTTGGACGGGAGATGGACCGGGGAGCTGTTTTTT. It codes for CASSLDGRWTGELFF. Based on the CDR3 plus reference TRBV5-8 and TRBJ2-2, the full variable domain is EAGVTQSPTHLIKTRGQQATLRCSPISGHTSVYWYQQALGLGLQFLLWYDEGEERNRGNFPPRFSGRQFPNYSSELNVNALELEDSALYLCASSLDGRWTGELFFGEGSRLTVL.

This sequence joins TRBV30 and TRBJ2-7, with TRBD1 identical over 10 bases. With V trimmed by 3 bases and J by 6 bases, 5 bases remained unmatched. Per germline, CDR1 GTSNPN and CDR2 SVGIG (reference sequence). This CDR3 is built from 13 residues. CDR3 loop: CAWRGTGAIEQYF. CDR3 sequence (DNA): TGTGCCTGGAGGGGGACAGGGGCCATCGAGCAGTACTTC.

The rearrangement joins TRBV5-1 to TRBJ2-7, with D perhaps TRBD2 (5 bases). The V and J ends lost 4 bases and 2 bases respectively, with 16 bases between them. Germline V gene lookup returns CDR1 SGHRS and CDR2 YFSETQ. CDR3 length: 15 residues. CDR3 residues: CASSPDGIPTYEQYF. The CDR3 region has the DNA TGCGCCAGCAGCCCAGACGGGATACCCACCTACGAGCAGTACTTC.

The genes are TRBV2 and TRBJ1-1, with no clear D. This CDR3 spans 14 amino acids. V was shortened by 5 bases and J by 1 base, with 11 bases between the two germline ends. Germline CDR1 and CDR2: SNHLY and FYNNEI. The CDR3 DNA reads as TGTGCCAGCAGTTACTCGGACCGGAACACTGAAGCTTTCTTT. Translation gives CASSYSDRNTEAFF.

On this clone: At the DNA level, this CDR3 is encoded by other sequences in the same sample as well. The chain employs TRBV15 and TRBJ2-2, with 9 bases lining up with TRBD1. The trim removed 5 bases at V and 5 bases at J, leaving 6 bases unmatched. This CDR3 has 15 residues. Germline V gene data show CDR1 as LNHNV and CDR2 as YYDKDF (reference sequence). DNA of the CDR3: TGTGCCACCAGCCGGGGACAGGGCGGAACCGGGGAGCTGTTTTTT. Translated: CATSRGQGGTGELFF.

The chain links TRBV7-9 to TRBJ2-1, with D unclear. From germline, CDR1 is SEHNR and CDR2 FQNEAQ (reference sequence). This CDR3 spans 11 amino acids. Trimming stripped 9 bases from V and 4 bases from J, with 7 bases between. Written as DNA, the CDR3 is TGTGCCAGTGTGGGGTACAATGAGCAGTTCTTC. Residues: CASVGYNEQFF.

DNA of the CDR3: TGCGCCAGCAGCGGGGGCCCCAGCCAAGAGACCCAGTACTTC. As protein: CASSGGPSQETQYF. The genes are TRBV5-1 and TRBJ2-5; tentative D call: TRBD1 (6 bases). Germline V gene data show CDR1 as SGHRS and CDR2 as YFSETQ. V was clipped by 4 bases and J by 1 base, with 11 bases between them. This CDR3 is 14 amino acids long.

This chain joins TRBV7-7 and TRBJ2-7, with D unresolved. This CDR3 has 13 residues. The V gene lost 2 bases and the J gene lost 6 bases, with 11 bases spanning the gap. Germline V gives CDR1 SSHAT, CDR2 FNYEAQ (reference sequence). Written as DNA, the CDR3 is TGTGCCAGCAGCTTACGCGCCTACAGCGAGCAGTACTTC. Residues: CASSLRAYSEQYF.

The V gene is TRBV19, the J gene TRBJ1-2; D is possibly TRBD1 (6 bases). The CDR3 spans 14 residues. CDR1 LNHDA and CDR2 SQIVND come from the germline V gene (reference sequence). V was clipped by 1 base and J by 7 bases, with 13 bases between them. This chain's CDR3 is CASSIGRTGFGYTF. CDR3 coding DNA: TGTGCCAGTAGTATAGGAAGAACAGGGTTTGGCTACACCTTC.

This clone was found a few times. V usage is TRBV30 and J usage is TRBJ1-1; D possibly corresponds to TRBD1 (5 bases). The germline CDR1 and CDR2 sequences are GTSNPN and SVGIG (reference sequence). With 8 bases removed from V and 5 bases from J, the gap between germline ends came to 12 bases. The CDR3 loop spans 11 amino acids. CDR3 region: CARQTATEAFF. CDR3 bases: TGTGCCAGACAGACAGCAACTGAAGCTTTCTTT. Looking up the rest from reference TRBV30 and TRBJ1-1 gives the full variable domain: SQTIHQWPATLVQPVGSPLSLECTVEGTSNPNLYWYRQAAGRGLQLLFYSVGIGQISSEVPQNLSASRPQDRQFILSSKKLLLSDSGFYLCARQTATEAFFGQGTRLTVV.

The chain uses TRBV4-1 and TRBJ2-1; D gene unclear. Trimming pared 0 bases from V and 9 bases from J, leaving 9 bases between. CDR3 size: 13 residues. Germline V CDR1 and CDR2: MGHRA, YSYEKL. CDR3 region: CASSQELRGEQFF. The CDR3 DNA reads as TGCGCCAGCAGCCAAGAGTTGAGAGGTGAGCAGTTCTTC.

The DNA of the CDR3 is TGTGCCAGCAGCGTTGCCCCAGTGGCGCGGGTTGATGAAAAACTGTTTTTT. Translating it yields CASSVAPVARVDEKLFF. The rearrangement links TRBV9 to TRBJ1-4; D unresolved. Trimming removed 2 bases at V and 6 bases at J, with 20 bases between. Germline CDR1 is SGDLS and CDR2 is YYNGEE. CDR3 length equals 17 residues.

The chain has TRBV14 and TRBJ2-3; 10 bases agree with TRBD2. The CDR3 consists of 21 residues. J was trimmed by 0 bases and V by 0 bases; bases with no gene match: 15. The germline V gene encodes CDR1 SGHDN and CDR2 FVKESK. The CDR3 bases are TGTGCCAGCAGCCAAGATCAGTATCTCAGCGGGAGGGGCCCTAGCACAGATACGCAGTATTTT. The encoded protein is CASSQDQYLSGRGPSTDTQYF.